The T cell receptor beta chain under discussion was sequenced for a study of blood T cell repertoires in COVID-19. Study information: There were acute and convalescent COVID-19 samples, and they came from the United States, Italy and Spain. From T cells, B-cell-depleted T cells, or PBMCs came the material, which was cDNA or gDNA.

Sequencing used immunoSEQ multiplex PCR; TCRdb keeps in-frame clones, though not all of them. The table has just under 150,000 clones, roughly 81% seen once. Trimming shortened V by 4 bases and J by 8 bases, and 15 bases separated the two germline ends. This CDR3 is 13 amino acids long. The V gene's germline CDR1 is SGHRS and CDR2 YFSETQ. Sequenced material: peripheral blood. This clonotype was sampled from a human donor with acute or convalescent COVID-19. The donor label of this sample is uncertain. The chain joins TRBV5-1 to TRBJ1-2, with D hard to call. In DNA form, the CDR3 reads TGCGCCAGCAGCCTGGGCGAGTTGGGCGGCTACACCTTC. Protein product: CASSLGELGGYTF.